The 14 T cell receptor beta chains in this list originate from one sample, sequenced in a study of shared clonotypes between healthy human individuals. Sequencing was performed with immunoSEQ multiplex PCR; in TCRdb, only in-frame clones are kept and a portion is missing. Of 1.6 million or so clones detected, roughly 95% appear once; the ten largest clones hold roughly 1.2%. Sequencing was performed on naive CD4+ T cells sorted from blood. Subset denoted: CD45RA+ positively selected. These receptors were collected from a man aged 25-45 years in good health.

CDR3 nucleotide sequence: TGCGCCAGCAGTCACCTCGGCCCCCGGACTAGGTCAGCCTACAATGAGCAGTTCTTC. Residues: CASSHLGPRTRSAYNEQFF. The chain joins TRBV23-1 to TRBJ2-1; TRBD2 matches 7 bases. TRBV23-1 is designated an ORF whose function remains uncertain. V dropped 3 bases and J dropped 2; count of bases not matched to a gene: 16. The length of the CDR3 is 19 residues.

This rearrangement joins TRBV6-5 to TRBJ1-2; TRBD1 agrees at 9 bases. The CDR3 extends over 14 amino acids. The V gene's germline CDR1 is MNHEY and CDR2 SVGAGI. The J segment lost 4 bases and the V segment lost 6 bases, leaving 6 bases of the junction unmatched. The CDR3 bases are TGTGCCAGCAGGCCCGGGACAGGGCTCTATGGCTACACCTTC. Translation gives CASRPGTGLYGYTF.

The chain combines TRBV11-2 with TRBJ2-7, with a weak D call TRBD2 (6 bases). With 0 bases removed from V and 0 bases from J, the gap between germline ends came to 15 bases. From germline, CDR1 is SGHAT and CDR2 FQNNGV. The CDR3 is 17 amino acids. CDR3 residues: CASSLEVGAGNSYEQYF. CDR3 nucleotides: TGTGCCAGCAGCTTAGAGGTTGGGGCGGGAAACTCCTACGAGCAGTACTTC.

V usage is TRBV19 and J usage is TRBJ1-5, with TRBD1 as a possible D gene (6 bases). The germline V gene has CDR1 LNHDA and CDR2 SQIVND (reference sequence). V lost 7 bases and J lost 7, with 17 bases in between. This CDR3 has 14 amino acids. The DNA of the CDR3 is TGTGCCAGTAATCAGGCAGGGGTACACCAGCCCCAGCATTTT. This encodes CASNQAGVHQPQHF.

The chain recombines TRBV28 with TRBJ2-5; weak D call: TRBD2 (6 bases). Germline loops: CDR1 MDHEN, CDR2 SYDVKM. This CDR3 is 14 amino acids long. With 5 bases removed from V and 5 bases from J, the gap between germline ends came to 15 bases. CDR3 sequence: CASSTRGTFETQYF. For the CDR3, the DNA is TGTGCCAGCAGTACCCGTGGGACTTTTGAGACCCAGTACTTC. The full variable domain, completed using reference TRBV28 and TRBJ2-5, is DVKVTQSSRYLVKRTGEKVFLECVQDMDHENMFWYRQDPGLGLRLIYFSYDVKMKEKGDIPEGYSVSREKKERFSLILESASTNQTSMYLCASSTRGTFETQYFGPGTRLLVL.

V is TRBV6-1 and J is TRBJ2-7; 7 nucleotides agree with TRBD1. The CDR3 has 13 residues. With V trimmed by 10 bases and J by 1 base, 7 bases remained unmatched. Germline CDR1 MNHNS, CDR2 SASEGT. The CDR3 DNA reads TGTGCCACTCACAGGGGTGGGTCCTACGAGCAGTACTTC. Translated: CATHRGGSYEQYF.

This chain links TRBV5-6 with TRBJ2-6, with 7 bases that match TRBD1. The V and J ends lost 5 bases and 0 bases, in that order; junction bases with no gene match: 5. CDR3 length: 16 amino acids. Germline V lookup: CDR1 SGHDT, CDR2 YYEEEE. The CDR3 coding sequence is TGTGCCAGCAGGGAAACAGGGGACTCTGGGGCCAACGTCCTGACTTTC. Amino acids: CASRETGDSGANVLTF.

CDR3 bases: TGTGCCAGCTCACCACTCCGACAGGGGGCCACAGATACGCAGTATTTT. Amino acid sequence: CASSPLRQGATDTQYF. This chain links TRBV18 with TRBJ2-3; 10 nucleotides match TRBD1. From germline, CDR1 is KGHSH and CDR2 LQKENI. Trimming removed 1 base from V and 2 bases from J; junction bases left unmatched: 3. CDR3 length: 16 residues.

Regarding this clone: The same CDR3 is also encoded by other DNA sequences in this sample. This chain connects TRBV5-1 to TRBJ2-1, with 10 bases lining up with TRBD2. The CDR3 extends over 15 amino acids. Germline lookup yields CDR1 SGHRS and CDR2 YFSETQ. V was clipped by 1 base and J by 4 bases; unmatched bases: 2. In DNA form, the CDR3 reads TGCGCCAGCAGCTTGTCGACTAGCGGGTACAATGAGCAGTTCTTC. Protein product: CASSLSTSGYNEQFF.

The rearrangement links TRBV6-6 to TRBJ2-7; 9 nucleotides line up with TRBD1. Germline V lookup: CDR1 MNHNY, CDR2 SVGAGI (reference sequence). The CDR3 length is 13 residues. V lost 5 bases, J lost 3 bases, and 2 bases stayed unmatched. The chain's CDR3 is CASSRTGDYEQYF. CDR3 nucleotides: TGTGCCAGCAGTAGGACAGGGGACTACGAGCAGTACTTC.

The chain couples TRBV10-3 to TRBJ2-5; 8 nucleotides agree with TRBD2. This CDR3 has 17 residues. Germline CDR1 is ENHRY and CDR2 is SYGVKD. The V and J ends lost 11 bases and 5 bases, in that order; junction bases with no gene match: 22. CDR3 in DNA: TGTGCCTCCAATCAAGGGGATCGGGGACTAGGTAGGGAGACCCAGTACTTC. It specifies CASNQGDRGLGRETQYF.

The chain is built from TRBV6-4 and TRBJ1-4; D perhaps matches TRBD1 (5 bases). Germline lookup yields CDR1 MRHNA and CDR2 SNTAGT. Trimming took 6 bases from V and 6 from J, leaving 17 bases between them. This CDR3 has 15 amino acids. DNA for the CDR3: TGTGCCAGCAGGGTTTCTCCTCGAGGGGATGAAAAACTGTTTTTT. Protein: CASRVSPRGDEKLFF.

The V call is TRBV6-5, the J call TRBJ1-1, with D unclear. Between the trimmed V and J ends, which lost 4 bases and 1 base, there was a span of 7 bases. The CDR3 has 13 amino acids. CDR1 and CDR2 from the germline V gene are MNHEY and SVGAGI. DNA of the CDR3: TGTGCCAGCAGTTCCGCAAGGAACACTGAAGCTTTCTTT. Protein: CASSSARNTEAFF.

The chain recombines TRBV19 with TRBJ2-7; TRBD2 aligns across 9 bases. The CDR3 consists of 16 residues. V gave up 5 bases and J gave up 2 bases; unmatched junction bases: 10. Germline lookup yields CDR1 LNHDA and CDR2 SQIVND (reference sequence). This CDR3 reads CASSGLEREAPYEQYF. CDR3 sequence (DNA): TGTGCCAGTAGTGGTCTCGAGCGGGAGGCTCCCTACGAGCAGTACTTC.